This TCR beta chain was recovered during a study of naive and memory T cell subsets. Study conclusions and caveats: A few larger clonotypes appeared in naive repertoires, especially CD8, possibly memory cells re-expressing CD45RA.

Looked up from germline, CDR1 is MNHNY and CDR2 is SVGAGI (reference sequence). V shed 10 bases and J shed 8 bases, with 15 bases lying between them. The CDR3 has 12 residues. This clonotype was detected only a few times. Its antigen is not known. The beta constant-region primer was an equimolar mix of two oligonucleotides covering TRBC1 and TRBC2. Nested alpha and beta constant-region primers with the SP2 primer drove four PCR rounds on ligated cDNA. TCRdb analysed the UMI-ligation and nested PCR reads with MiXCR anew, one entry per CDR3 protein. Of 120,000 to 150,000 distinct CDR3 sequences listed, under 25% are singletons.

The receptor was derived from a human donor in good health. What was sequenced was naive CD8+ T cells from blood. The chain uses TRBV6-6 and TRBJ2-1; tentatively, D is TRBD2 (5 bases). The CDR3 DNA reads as TGTGCCATCAGACGGGGTTTGGATGAGCAGTTCTTC. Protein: CAIRRGLDEQFF.